This TCR beta chain emerged from a study of beta chain features in type 1 diabetes. As for the study in general: Age, gender, cell numbers and subset yield matched between patients and controls. Study-level results: An over-representation of cells with high TCR expression could result from cDNA sequencing. People with Type 1 diabetes carried modestly yet significantly shorter TCRB CDR3s in all four CD4+ subsets.

The authors reverse transcribed all of the isolated RNA, so sequencing captured expressed TCRB transcripts. Measured with immunoSEQ multiplex PCR; TCRdb has only the in-frame clones, and not every one. The repertoire holds about 150,000 clones, about 9.4% seen once, with approximately 0.46% in the top ten. One heparinised draw of blood, averaging about 120 mL, came from each donor. This clone has a handful of counts. Its antigen is still unknown. This sample includes further DNA sequences coding for the same CDR3. The sequence derives from a man aged 25-40 years with type 1 diabetes. Sequencing was carried out using central memory CD4+ T cells from blood.

CDR3 in DNA: TGCGCCAGCAGCCCCACGACAGGGAGGACTGAAGCTTTCTTT. Its translation: CASSPTTGRTEAFF. The chain links TRBV4-3 to TRBJ1-1, with TRBD1 matching 7 bases. CDR1 LGHNA and CDR2 YSLEER come from the germline V gene. CDR3 length: 14 amino acids. V trimming: 4 bases; J trimming: 5 bases; junction bases outside the gene matches: 7.